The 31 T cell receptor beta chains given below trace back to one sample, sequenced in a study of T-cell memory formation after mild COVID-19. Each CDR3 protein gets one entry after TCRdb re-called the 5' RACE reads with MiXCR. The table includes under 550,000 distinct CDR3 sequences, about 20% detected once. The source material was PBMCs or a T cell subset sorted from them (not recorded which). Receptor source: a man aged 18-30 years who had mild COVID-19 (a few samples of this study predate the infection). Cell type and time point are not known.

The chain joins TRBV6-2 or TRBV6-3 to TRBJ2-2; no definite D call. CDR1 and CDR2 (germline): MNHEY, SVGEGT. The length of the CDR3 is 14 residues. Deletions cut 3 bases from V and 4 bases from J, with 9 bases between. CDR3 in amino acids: CASSYIIGTGELFF. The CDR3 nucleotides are TGTGCCAGCAGTTATATTATTGGCACCGGGGAGCTGTTTTTT.

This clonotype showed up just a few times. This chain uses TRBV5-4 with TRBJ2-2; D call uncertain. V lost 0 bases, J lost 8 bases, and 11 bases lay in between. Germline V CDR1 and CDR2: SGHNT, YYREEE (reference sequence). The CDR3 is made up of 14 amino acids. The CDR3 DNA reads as TGTGCCAGCAGCTTGGCCTGGGTGCAGGGGGAGCTGTTTTTT. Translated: CASSLAWVQGELFF. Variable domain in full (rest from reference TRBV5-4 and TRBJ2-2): ETGVTQSPTHLIKTRGQQVTLRCSSQSGHNTVSWYQQALGQGPQFIFQYYREEENGRGNFPPRFSGLQFPNYSSELNVNALELDDSALYLCASSLAWVQGELFFGEGSRLTVL.

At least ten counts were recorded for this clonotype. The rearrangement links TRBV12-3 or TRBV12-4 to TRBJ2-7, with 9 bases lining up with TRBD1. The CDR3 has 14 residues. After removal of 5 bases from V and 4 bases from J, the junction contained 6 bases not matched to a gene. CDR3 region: CASSAGTGLYEQYF. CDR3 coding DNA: TGTGCCAGCAGTGCCGGGACAGGGCTTTACGAGCAGTACTTC.

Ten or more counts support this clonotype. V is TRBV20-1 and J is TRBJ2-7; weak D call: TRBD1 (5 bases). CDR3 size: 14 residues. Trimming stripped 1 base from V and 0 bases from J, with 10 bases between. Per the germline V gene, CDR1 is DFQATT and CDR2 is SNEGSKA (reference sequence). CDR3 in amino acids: CSARGGDSSYEQYV. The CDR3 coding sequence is TGCAGTGCTAGAGGTGGAGACAGCTCCTACGAGCAGTACGTC.

CDR3 residues: CASRESGTRNQPQHF. The CDR3, as DNA: TGTGCCAGCAGAGAGTCCGGGACAAGGAATCAGCCCCAGCATTTT. The gene calls are TRBV6-5 and TRBJ1-5, with D perhaps matching TRBD1 (6 bases). The CDR3 sequence is 15 residues long. The germline V and J ends were trimmed by 6 bases and 4 bases, with 16 bases remaining between them. Germline V CDR1 and CDR2: MNHEY, SVGAGI.

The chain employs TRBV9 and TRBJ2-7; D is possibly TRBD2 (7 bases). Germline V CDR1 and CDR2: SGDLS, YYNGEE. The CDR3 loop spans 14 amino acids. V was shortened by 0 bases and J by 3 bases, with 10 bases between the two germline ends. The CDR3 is CASSVGGGRYEQYF. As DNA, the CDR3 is TGTGCCAGCAGCGTAGGGGGGGGCCGCTACGAGCAGTACTTC.

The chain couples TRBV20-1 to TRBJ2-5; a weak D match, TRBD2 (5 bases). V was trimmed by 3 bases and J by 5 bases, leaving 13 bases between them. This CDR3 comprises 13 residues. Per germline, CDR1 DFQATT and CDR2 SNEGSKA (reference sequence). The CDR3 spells CSASWTPGETQYF. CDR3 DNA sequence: TGCAGTGCTAGCTGGACTCCGGGGGAGACCCAGTACTTC.

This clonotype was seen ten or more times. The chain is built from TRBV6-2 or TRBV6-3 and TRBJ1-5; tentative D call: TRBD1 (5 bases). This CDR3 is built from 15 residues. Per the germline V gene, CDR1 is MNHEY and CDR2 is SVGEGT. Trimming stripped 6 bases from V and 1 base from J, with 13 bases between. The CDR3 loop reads CASSTLGQSNQPQHF. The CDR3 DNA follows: TGTGCCAGCAGCACCCTGGGGCAGAGCAATCAGCCCCAGCATTTT.

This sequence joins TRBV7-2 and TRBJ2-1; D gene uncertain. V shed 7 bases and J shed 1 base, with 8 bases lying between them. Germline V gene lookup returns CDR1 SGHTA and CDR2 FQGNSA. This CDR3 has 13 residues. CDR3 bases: TGTGCCAGCACCTCCCAGTCCTACAATGAGCAGTTCTTC. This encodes CASTSQSYNEQFF.

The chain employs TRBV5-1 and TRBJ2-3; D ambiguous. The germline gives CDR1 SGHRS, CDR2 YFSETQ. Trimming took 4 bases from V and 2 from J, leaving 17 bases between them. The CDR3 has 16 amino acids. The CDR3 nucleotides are TGCGCCAGCAGCCCCTGGGGATTGACGGACACAGATACGCAGTATTTT. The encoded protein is CASSPWGLTDTDTQYF.

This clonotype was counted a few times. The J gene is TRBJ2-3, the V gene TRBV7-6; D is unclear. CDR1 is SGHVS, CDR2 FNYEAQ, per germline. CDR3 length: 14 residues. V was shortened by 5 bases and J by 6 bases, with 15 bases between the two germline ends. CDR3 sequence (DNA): TGTGCCAGCAGCGAGGAGCAGGTTGAGGATACGCAGTATTTT. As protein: CASSEEQVEDTQYF.

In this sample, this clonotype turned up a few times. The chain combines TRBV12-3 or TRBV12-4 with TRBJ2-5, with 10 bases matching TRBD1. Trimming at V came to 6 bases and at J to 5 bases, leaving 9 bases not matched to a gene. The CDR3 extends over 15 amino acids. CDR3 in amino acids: CASSSGTGVGETQYF. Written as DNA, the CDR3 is TGTGCCAGCAGCTCCGGGACAGGGGTTGGGGAGACCCAGTACTTC.

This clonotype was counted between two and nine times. The CDR3 nucleotides are TGTGCCATCAGTGACGGGAACACTGAAGCTTTCTTT. Amino acids: CAISDGNTEAFF. This chain uses TRBV10-3 with TRBJ1-1; D ambiguous. The CDR3 runs 12 residues. The V gene's germline CDR1 is ENHRY and CDR2 SYGVKD. V dropped 3 bases and J dropped 1 base, with 3 bases sitting between them.

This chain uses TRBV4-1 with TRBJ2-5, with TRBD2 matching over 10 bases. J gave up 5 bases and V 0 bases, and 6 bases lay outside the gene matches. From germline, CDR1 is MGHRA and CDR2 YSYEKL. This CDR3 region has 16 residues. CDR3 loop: CASSQDSTSGVETQYF. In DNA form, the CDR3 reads TGCGCCAGCAGCCAAGATTCTACTAGCGGGGTTGAGACCCAGTACTTC.

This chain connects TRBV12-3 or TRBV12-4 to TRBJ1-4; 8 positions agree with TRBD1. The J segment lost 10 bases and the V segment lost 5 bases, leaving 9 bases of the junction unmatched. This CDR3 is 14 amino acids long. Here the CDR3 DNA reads TGTGCCAGCAGTCCGCAGGGGGCTGGAAGAAAACTGTTTTTT. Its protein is CASSPQGAGRKLFF.

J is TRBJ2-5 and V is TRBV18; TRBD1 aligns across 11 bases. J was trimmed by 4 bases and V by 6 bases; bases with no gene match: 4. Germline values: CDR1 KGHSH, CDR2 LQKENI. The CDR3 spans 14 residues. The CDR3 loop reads CASSRTGGVETQYF. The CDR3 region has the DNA TGTGCCAGCTCCCGGACAGGGGGCGTAGAGACCCAGTACTTC.

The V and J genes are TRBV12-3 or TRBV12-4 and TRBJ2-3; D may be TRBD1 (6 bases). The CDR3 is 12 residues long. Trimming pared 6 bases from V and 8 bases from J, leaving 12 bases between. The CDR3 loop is CASRPQGSTQYF. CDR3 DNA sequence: TGTGCCAGCAGGCCCCAGGGGAGTACGCAGTATTTT.

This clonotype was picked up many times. DNA of the CDR3: TGTGCCACCAGCAGAGATATTGGGAGGGACTATCGCGTC. This codes for CATSRDIGRDYRV. The chain couples TRBV15 to TRBJ2-7, with 7 bases identical to TRBD2. The CDR3 covers 13 residues. Germline CDR1 is LNHNV and CDR2 is YYDKDF (reference sequence).

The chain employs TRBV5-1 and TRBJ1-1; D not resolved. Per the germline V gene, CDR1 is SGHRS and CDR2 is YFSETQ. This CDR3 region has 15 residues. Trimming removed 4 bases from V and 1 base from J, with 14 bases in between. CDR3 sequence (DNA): TGCGCCAGCAGCGAGGCCCAGAATCCGAACACTGAAGCTTTCTTT. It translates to CASSEAQNPNTEAFF. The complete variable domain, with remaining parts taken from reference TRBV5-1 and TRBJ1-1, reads KAGVTQTPRYLIKTRGQQVTLSCSPISGHRSVSWYQQTPGQGLQFLFEYFSETQRNKGNFPGRFSGRQFSNSRSEMNVSTLELGDSALYLCASSEAQNPNTEAFFGQGTRLTVV.

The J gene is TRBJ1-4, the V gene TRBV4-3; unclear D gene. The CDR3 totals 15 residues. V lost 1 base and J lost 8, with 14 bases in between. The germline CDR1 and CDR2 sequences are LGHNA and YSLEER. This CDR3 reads CASSQGRGLGEKLFF. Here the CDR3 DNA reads TGCGCCAGCAGCCAAGGTCGCGGCCTGGGGGAAAAACTGTTTTTT.

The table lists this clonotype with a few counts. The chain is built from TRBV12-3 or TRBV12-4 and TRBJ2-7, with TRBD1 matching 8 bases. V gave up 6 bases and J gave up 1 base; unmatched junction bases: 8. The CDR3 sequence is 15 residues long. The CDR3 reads CASSWTGRLSYEQYF. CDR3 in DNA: TGTGCCAGCAGCTGGACAGGGAGGTTGTCCTACGAGCAGTACTTC.

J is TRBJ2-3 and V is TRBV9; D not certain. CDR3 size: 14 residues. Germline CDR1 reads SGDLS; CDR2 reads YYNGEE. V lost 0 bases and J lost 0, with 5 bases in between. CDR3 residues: CASSVADSTDTQYF. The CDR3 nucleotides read TGTGCCAGCAGCGTAGCGGACAGCACAGATACGCAGTATTTT.

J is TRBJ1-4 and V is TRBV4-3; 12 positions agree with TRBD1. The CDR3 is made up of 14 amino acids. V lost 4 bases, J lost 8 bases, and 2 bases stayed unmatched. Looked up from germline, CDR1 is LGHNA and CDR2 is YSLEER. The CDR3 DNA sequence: TGCGCCAGCAGCCTGGGGACAGGGGGCGAAAAACTGTTTTTT. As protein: CASSLGTGGEKLFF.

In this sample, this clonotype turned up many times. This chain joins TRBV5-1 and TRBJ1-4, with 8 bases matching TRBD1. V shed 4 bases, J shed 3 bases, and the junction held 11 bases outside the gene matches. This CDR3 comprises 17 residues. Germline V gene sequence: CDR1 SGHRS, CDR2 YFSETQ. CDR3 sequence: CASSPHGQGTPNEKLFF. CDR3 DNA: TGCGCCAGCAGCCCCCACGGACAGGGAACGCCTAATGAAAAACTGTTTTTT. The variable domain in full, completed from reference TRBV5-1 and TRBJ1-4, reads KAGVTQTPRYLIKTRGQQVTLSCSPISGHRSVSWYQQTPGQGLQFLFEYFSETQRNKGNFPGRFSGRQFSNSRSEMNVSTLELGDSALYLCASSPHGQGTPNEKLFFGSGTQLSVL.

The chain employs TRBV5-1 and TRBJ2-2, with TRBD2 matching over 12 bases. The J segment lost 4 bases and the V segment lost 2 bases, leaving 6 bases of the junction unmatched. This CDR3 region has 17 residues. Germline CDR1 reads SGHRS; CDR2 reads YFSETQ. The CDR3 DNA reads TGCGCCAGCAGCTTCGGATCTAGCGGGGGGGCCACCGGGGAGCTGTTTTTT. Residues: CASSFGSSGGATGELFF.

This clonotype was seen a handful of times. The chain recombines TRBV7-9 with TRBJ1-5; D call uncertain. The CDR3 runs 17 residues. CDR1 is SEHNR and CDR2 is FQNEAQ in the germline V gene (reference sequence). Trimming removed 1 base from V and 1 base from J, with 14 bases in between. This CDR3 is CASSLEAGGESNQPQHF. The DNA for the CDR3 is TGTGCCAGCAGCTTAGAGGCAGGCGGGGAGAGCAATCAGCCCCAGCATTTT.

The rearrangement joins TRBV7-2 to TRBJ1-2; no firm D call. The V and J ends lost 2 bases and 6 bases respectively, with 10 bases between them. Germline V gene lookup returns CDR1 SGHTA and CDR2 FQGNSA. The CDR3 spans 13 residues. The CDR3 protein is CASSLSREDGYTF. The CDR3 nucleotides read TGTGCCAGCAGCTTATCGCGTGAAGATGGCTACACCTTC.

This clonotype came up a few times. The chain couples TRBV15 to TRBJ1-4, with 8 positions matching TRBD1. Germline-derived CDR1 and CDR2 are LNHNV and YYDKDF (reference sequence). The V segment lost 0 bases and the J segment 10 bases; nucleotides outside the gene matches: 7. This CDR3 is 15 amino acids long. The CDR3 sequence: CATSRDFSTGGKLFF. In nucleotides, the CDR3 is TGTGCCACCAGCAGAGATTTCTCAACAGGGGGAAAACTGTTTTTT.

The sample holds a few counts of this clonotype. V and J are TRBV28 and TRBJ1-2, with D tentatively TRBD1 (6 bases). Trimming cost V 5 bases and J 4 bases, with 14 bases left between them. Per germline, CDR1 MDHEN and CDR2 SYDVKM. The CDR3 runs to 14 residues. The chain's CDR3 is CASSPPGAVYGYTF. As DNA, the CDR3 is TGTGCCAGCAGTCCCCCGGGGGCGGTCTATGGCTACACCTTC.

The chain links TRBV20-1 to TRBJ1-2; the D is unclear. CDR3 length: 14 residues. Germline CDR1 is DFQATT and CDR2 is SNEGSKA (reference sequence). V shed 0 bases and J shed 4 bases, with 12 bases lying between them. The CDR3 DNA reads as TGCAGTGCTAGAGATTTGAGGGTGGGCTATGGCTACACCTTC. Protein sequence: CSARDLRVGYGYTF.

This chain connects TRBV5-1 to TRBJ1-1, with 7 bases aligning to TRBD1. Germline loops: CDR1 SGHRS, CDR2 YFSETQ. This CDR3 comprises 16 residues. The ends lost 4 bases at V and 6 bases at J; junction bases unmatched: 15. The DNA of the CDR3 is TGCGCCAGCAGCCCGACCGTACAGGGGTGGAATGCTGAAGCTTTCTTT. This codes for CASSPTVQGWNAEAFF.